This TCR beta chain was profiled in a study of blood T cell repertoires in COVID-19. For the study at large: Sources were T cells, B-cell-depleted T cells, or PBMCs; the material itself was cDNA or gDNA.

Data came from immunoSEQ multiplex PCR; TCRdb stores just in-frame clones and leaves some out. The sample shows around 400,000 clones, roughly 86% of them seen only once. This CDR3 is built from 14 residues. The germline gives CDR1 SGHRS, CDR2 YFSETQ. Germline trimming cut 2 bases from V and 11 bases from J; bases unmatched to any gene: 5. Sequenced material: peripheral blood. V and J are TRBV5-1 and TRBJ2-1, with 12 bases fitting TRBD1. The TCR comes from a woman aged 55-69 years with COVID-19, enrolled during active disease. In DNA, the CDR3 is TGCGCCAGCAGCTTCGGGACAGGGGGCGCGCAGCAGTTCTTC. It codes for CASSFGTGGAQQFF.